This T cell receptor beta chain emerged from a study of shared clonotypes between healthy human individuals. Study-level results: Naive CD4 clonotypes were shared across a handful of donors at roughly 5%.

CDR1 and CDR2 (germline): PRHDT, FYEKMQ (reference sequence). With 5 bases removed from V and 5 bases from J, the gap between germline ends came to 12 bases. There are 14 residues in the CDR3. CD8 cells classed as naive were CD45RO-negative and positively selected for CCR7, excluding terminally differentiated effector memory CD45RA+ cells. The healthy adult donors were HIV-negative and reported no recent acute infections or vaccinations. Remarks on this clone: Its target is unknown.

Using immunoSEQ multiplex PCR, the repertoire was profiled, and TCRdb retains in-frame clones only, with some absent. The table records some 580,000 clones, 98% of them present only once. V usage is TRBV13 and J usage is TRBJ1-4; perhaps TRBD1 as D (6 bases). The receptor was derived from a man aged 30 to 45 in good health. The sequenced sample was naive CD8+ T cells sorted from blood. CDR3 in DNA: TGTGCCAGCAGCGCCCGACAGGCAAATGAAAAACTGTTTTTT. Amino acid sequence: CASSARQANEKLFF.